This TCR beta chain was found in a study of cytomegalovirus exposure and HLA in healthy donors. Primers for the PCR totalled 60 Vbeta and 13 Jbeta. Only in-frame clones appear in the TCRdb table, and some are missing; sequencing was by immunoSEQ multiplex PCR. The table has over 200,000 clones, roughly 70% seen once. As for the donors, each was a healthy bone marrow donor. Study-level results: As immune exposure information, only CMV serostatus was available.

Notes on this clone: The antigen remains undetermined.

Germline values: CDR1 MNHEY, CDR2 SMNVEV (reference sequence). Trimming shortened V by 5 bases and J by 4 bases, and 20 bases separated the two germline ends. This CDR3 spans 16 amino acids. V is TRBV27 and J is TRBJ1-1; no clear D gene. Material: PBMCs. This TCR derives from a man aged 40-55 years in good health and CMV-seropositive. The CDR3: CASSLLGGRLFTEAFF. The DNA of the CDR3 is TGTGCCAGCAGTCTTCTCGGTGGGAGGTTGTTCACTGAAGCTTTCTTT.